The T cell receptor beta chain described here comes from a study of blood T cell repertoires in COVID-19. With 3 bases clipped from V and 5 bases from J, the junction kept 9 bases outside the gene matches. This CDR3 is 15 amino acids long. CDR1 and CDR2 (germline): MGHDK, SYGVNS. Sequenced by immunoSEQ multiplex PCR; TCRdb stores in-frame clones only, minus some. The sample has 20,000 or so clones; about 90% are singletons. The chain carries TRBV25-1 and TRBJ2-7; 8 bases align to TRBD1. The receptor was isolated from a human donor in a cohort sampled during active COVID-19. Sample: peripheral blood. The CDR3 here is CASSDQMRTGNEQYF. The DNA for the CDR3 is TGTGCCAGCAGTGACCAGATGAGGACAGGGAACGAGCAGTACTTC.